Listed below are T cell receptor beta chains from one sample, sequenced in a study of blood T cell repertoires in COVID-19. The data were produced by immunoSEQ multiplex PCR, yet TCRdb's version contains in-frame clones alone and is incomplete. Counted here are approximately 210,000 clones, about 86% occurring once; the ten biggest clones make up approximately 1.5%. The specimen sequenced was peripheral blood. These receptors all stem from a man aged 18 to 30 with active or convalescent COVID-19. CDR3s include the opening cysteine and the closing phenylalanine or tryptophan. Fields, in order: D gene, J gene, V gene, clone size, CDR3 length, CDR3 DNA, CDR3 protein. D genes are given only for firm matches. Not every row has a clone size; where given, it reads once, few, many or a size class.

NA	TRBJ2-5	TRBV9	once	14	TGTGCCAGCAGCGTAGGTAGCGGCCAAGAGACCCAGTACTTC	CASSVGSGQETQYF
TRBD1	TRBJ2-2	TRBV7-2	NA	15	TGTGCCAGCAGTCCAGGGGGCTTAAACACCGGGGAGCTGTTTTTT	CASSPGGLNTGELFF
NA	TRBJ2-3	TRBV30	NA	14	TGTGCCTGGAGGGGACTGTCTAGCACAGATACGCAGTATTTT	CAWRGLSSTDTQYF
NA	TRBJ1-1	TRBV11-2	NA	15	TGTGCCAGCAGCTTAGGCACGGGATCATTGACTGAAGCTTTCTTT	CASSLGTGSLTEAFF
TRBD1	TRBJ1-5	TRBV6-5	NA	14	TGTGCCAGCACCCCAGGGGGGCCCAATCAGCCCCAGCATTTT	CASTPGGPNQPQHF
TRBD2	TRBJ2-3	TRBV7-3	NA	15	TGTGCCAGCAGCTTGGTGGCGGGAGGGTATGATACGCAGTATTTT	CASSLVAGGYDTQYF
NA	TRBJ1-5	TRBV6-6	few	14	TGTGCCAGCAGGCCGCAGGGGAACAATCAGCCCCAGCATTTT	CASRPQGNNQPQHF
NA	TRBJ2-7	TRBV30	NA	11	TGTGCCTGGAGTGTGCAGGCAACAAAATGGTTC	CAWSVQATKWF
NA	TRBJ2-1	TRBV19	NA	16	TGTGCCAGTAGTATAGCTACAGGGATGATTTTGAATGAGCAGTTCTTC	CASSIATGMILNEQFF
NA	TRBJ2-7	TRBV5-1	NA	15	TGCGCCAGCAGCTTGGAGCCCCTACCGTCTTACGAGCAGTACTTC	CASSLEPLPSYEQYF
TRBD1	TRBJ1-1	TRBV19	NA	13	TGTGCCAGTAGTAGGGAGGACAGGACTGAAGCTTTCTTT	CASSREDRTEAFF
TRBD2	TRBJ2-1	TRBV27	NA	14	TGTGCCAGCGGCCGCCTAGCGGGAGTCAACGAGCAGTTCTTC	CASGRLAGVNEQFF
TRBD2	TRBJ2-1	TRBV24-1	NA	16	TGTGCCACCAGTGACCACCTAGCGGGAGGCCCCAATGAGCAGTTCTTC	CATSDHLAGGPNEQFF
TRBD2	TRBJ2-1	TRBV10-1	NA	19	TGCGCCAGCAGTGAGCCGGGACTAGCGGGAGCGGGCACCTACAATGAGCAGTTCTTC	CASSEPGLAGAGTYNEQFF
NA	TRBJ2-6	TRBV30	NA	18	TGTGCCTGGAGTGGGTTGAGCAGGGCCTCTTCTGGGGCCAACGTCCTGACTTTC	CAWSGLSRASSGANVLTF
NA	TRBJ2-5	TRBV7-9	NA	13	TGTGCCAGCAGCTTAGGAAGCAAAGAGACCCAGTACTTC	CASSLGSKETQYF
NA	TRBJ2-1	TRBV7-2	NA	13	TGTGCCAGCAGCGATGACAGGCACGGGGAGCAGTTCTTC	CASSDDRHGEQFF
NA	TRBJ1-5	TRBV5-1	NA	15	TGCGCCAGCAAGGAGGGGACGAATAGCAATCAGCCCCAGCATTTT	CASKEGTNSNQPQHF
NA	TRBJ1-1	TRBV5-4	NA	15	TGTGCCAGCAGCCCGCGGGGGGGGATTAACACTGAAGCTTTCTTT	CASSPRGGINTEAFF